One sample yielded the 8 T cell receptor beta chains listed below, sequenced in a study of PD-1 blockade in mismatch repair-deficient tumors. Method: immunoSEQ multiplex PCR; TCRdb's copy keeps in-frame clones and lacks some. The sample carries about 130,000 clones, around nine tenths recorded once. Sequencing used peripheral blood, obtained 70 to 73 weeks after starting pembrolizumab. All receptors derive from an adult with mismatch repair-deficient cancer.

The DNA for the CDR3 is TGTGCCAGCAGCTTGGGAGGGATCCGGTACGAGCAGTACTTC. Its protein product is CASSLGGIRYEQYF. The rearrangement uses TRBV5-4 and TRBJ2-7, with D perhaps TRBD2 (5 bases). Trimming pared 0 bases from V and 4 bases from J, leaving 11 bases between. The germline gives CDR1 SGHNT, CDR2 YYREEE (reference sequence). The CDR3 is 14 residues long.

The rearrangement joins TRBV7-6 to TRBJ2-2, with TRBD2 matching over 8 bases. The CDR3 extends over 16 amino acids. CDR1 and CDR2 from the germline V gene are SGHVS and FNYEAQ. With 6 bases clipped from V and 3 bases from J, the junction kept 9 bases outside the gene matches. The CDR3 nucleotides are TGTGCCAGCAGAGGGTATAGCGGGACTCACACCGGGGAGCTGTTTTTT. The encoded protein is CASRGYSGTHTGELFF.

The chain uses TRBV28 and TRBJ2-7; D remains ambiguous. V was pared by 4 bases and J by 3 bases, with 10 bases between. From germline, CDR1 is MDHEN and CDR2 SYDVKM. The CDR3 sequence is 13 residues long. CDR3 bases: TGTGCCAGCAGTTCCGGATCCTACTACGAGCAGTACTTC. It codes for CASSSGSYYEQYF.

The J gene is TRBJ1-1, the V gene TRBV7-2; possibly TRBD1 for D (5 bases). CDR3 length: 15 amino acids. Germline V CDR1 and CDR2: SGHTA, FQGNSA. Trimming took 6 bases from V and 4 from J, leaving 18 bases between them. CDR3 DNA sequence: TGTGCCAGCAGACGGGGGATGGGGATCGTCACTGAAGCTTTCTTT. Residues: CASRRGMGIVTEAFF.

The genes are TRBV7-8 and TRBJ2-1; 9 positions agree with TRBD2. Per the germline V gene, CDR1 is SGHVS and CDR2 is FQNEAQ. V dropped 3 bases and J dropped 1; count of bases not matched to a gene: 16. This CDR3 comprises 20 residues. CDR3: CASSFRLADQIIGSYNEQFF. Here the CDR3 DNA reads TGTGCCAGCAGCTTTAGACTAGCGGACCAAATCATTGGGTCCTACAATGAGCAGTTCTTC.

This clone came up a few times. The chain employs TRBV10-1 and TRBJ2-2; perhaps TRBD1 as D (6 bases). Germline V gene data show CDR1 as WNHNN and CDR2 as SYGVQD (reference sequence). The V gene lost 3 bases and the J gene lost 6 bases, with 11 bases spanning the gap. The CDR3 contains 14 residues. In DNA, the CDR3 is TGCGCCAGCAGTGACTACAGGGCGGCCGGGGAGCTGTTTTTT. It codes for CASSDYRAAGELFF.

CDR3 nucleotides: TGTGCCAGCAGCCCCCGGGAGGGGGCAGATACGCAGTATTTT. It translates to CASSPREGADTQYF. The chain links TRBV7-9 to TRBJ2-3, with TRBD2 identical over 8 bases. This CDR3 has 14 residues. Per germline, CDR1 SEHNR and CDR2 FQNEAQ (reference sequence). The junction had 5 bases not matched to a gene; V was cut back by 5 bases and J by 4 bases.

V gene TRBV6-5 combines with J gene TRBJ2-7; D is uncertain. Germline V lookup: CDR1 MNHEY, CDR2 SVGAGI. CDR3 length equals 14 residues. V lost 2 bases and J 1 base, leaving 9 bases between the germline ends. This chain's CDR3 is CASSYGQASYEQYF. Written as DNA, the CDR3 is TGTGCCAGCAGTTACGGGCAGGCGTCCTACGAGCAGTACTTC.